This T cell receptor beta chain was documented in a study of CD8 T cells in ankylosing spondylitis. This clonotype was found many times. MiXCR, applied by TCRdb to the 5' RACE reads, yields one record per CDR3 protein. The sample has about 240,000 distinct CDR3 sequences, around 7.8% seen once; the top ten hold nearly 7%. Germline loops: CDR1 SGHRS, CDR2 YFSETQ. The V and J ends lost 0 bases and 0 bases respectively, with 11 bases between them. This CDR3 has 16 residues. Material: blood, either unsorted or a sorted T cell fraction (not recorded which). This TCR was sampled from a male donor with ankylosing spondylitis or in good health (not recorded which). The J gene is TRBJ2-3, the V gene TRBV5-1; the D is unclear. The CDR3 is CASSLAASSSTDTQYF. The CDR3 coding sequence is TGCGCCAGCAGCTTGGCAGCCTCCTCTAGCACAGATACGCAGTATTTT.